This is a list of T cell receptor beta chains from one sample in a study of OX40 agonist ivuxolimab in advanced cancers. Clones were sequenced by immunoSEQ multiplex PCR, and TCRdb holds only the in-frame ones, with some missing. The sample includes 55,000 to 90,000 clones, 70% to 90% seen only once; the top ten take approximately 2.5%. The sequencing used CD4+ or CD8+ T cells sorted from blood, collected in a trial of the OX40 agonist ivuxolimab. Receptors originate from an adult with an advanced solid tumor such as melanoma, head and neck, liver or kidney cancer. Each CDR3 is given with its conserved first and last residue. The D gene is left open where the match is weak. Only some rows state a clone size, as once, few, many or a class for expanded clones.

>TRBD2|TRBV7-2|TRBJ2-1|once
TGTGCCAGCAGCTTAGGGAGCGGGAGATGGGTTAATGAGCAGTTCTTC
CASSLGSGRWVNEQFF
>TRBD1|TRBV19|TRBJ2-1|NA
TGTGCCAGTAAAGGGCGACAGGGCGACTCCTACAATGAGCAGTTCTTC
CASKGRQGDSYNEQFF
>TRBD2|TRBV4-2|TRBJ2-1|few
TGTGCCAGCAGCCAGGGACTAGCGGGACTCAATGAGCAGTTCTTC
CASSQGLAGLNEQFF
>NA|TRBV10-2|TRBJ2-7|few
TGCGCCAGCAGTGAAATTGGGAACGAGCAGTACTTC
CASSEIGNEQYF
>NA|TRBV5-4|TRBJ2-2|NA
TGTGCCAGCAGCGACCCCAGGGGCGGGACCGGGGAGCTGTTTTTT
CASSDPRGGTGELFF
>NA|TRBV15|TRBJ1-1|NA
TGTGCCACCAGCAGAGATTCCAGGGCAACTGAAGCTTTCTTT
CATSRDSRATEAFF
>NA|TRBV28|TRBJ1-3|NA
TGTGCCAGCAGGGGGACCCCGGGCACCATATATTTT
CASRGTPGTIYF
>NA|TRBV30|TRBJ1-5|NA
TGTGCCTGGAGTGTAACGGGGAACCAGCCCCAGCATTTT
CAWSVTGNQPQHF
>NA|TRBV5-1|TRBJ1-6|NA
TGCGCCAGCAGCATTGACCCGGTTATGGGCTATAATTCACCCCTCCACTTT
CASSIDPVMGYNSPLHF
>NA|TRBV5-1|TRBJ2-1|NA
TGCGCCAGCAGCTTACGTCATGAGCAGTTCTTC
CASSLRHEQFF
>TRBD2|TRBV19|TRBJ2-5|NA
TGTGCCAGTAGTACCGGACTAGCGGGGGGGATAAACCAAGAGACCCAGTACTTC
CASSTGLAGGINQETQYF
>NA|TRBV2|TRBJ2-5|NA
TGTGCCAGCAGGATCGAGGGCCTAGGGACCCAGTACTTC
CASRIEGLGTQYF
>NA|TRBV6-4|TRBJ1-1|NA
TGTGCCAGCAGCCTGACTCCGAGGGACACTGAAGCTTTCTTT
CASSLTPRDTEAFF
>NA|TRBV29-1|TRBJ2-5|NA
TGCAGCGTTCGTCGGGGAACCGAGACCCAGTACTTC
CSVRRGTETQYF